These 19 T cell receptor beta chains came from one sample sequenced in a study of T cell responses to AZD1222 COVID-19 vaccine. Sequenced by immunoSEQ multiplex PCR; TCRdb stores in-frame clones only, minus some. The table records 100,000 to 150,000 clones, around 92% of them present only once. The sample here was peripheral blood, taken on day 0 of AZD1222 vaccination. These receptors came from an adult in good health.

CDR3 sequence: CASSLGSLINTIYF. For the CDR3, the DNA is TGTGCCAGCAGCTTAGGGAGCCTAATAAACACCATATATTTT. The chain recombines TRBV7-2 with TRBJ1-3; unclear D gene. CDR1 SGHTA and CDR2 FQGNSA come from the germline V gene. The CDR3 has 14 amino acids. V shed 1 base and J shed 6 bases, with 10 bases lying between them.

V usage is TRBV7-8 and J usage is TRBJ2-7; D may be TRBD1 (6 bases). CDR1 is SGHVS, CDR2 FQNEAQ, per germline. Trimming took off 5 bases at V and 4 bases at J, with 15 bases between the two ends. This CDR3 has 14 amino acids. CDR3 in amino acids: CASSPGSQGYEQYF. The CDR3 DNA is TGTGCCAGCAGCCCAGGGTCACAGGGTTACGAGCAGTACTTC.

V gene TRBV6-5 combines with J gene TRBJ1-1; 9 bases match TRBD1. Trimming took 6 bases from V and 6 from J; bases not matched to a gene: 8. Germline values: CDR1 MNHEY, CDR2 SVGAGI. The CDR3 runs to 14 residues. CDR3 bases: TGTGCCAGCAGCTCCCGGACAGGGGAGGCTGAAGCTTTCTTT. Its translation: CASSSRTGEAEAFF.

The V gene is TRBV5-8, the J gene TRBJ2-3; weak D call: TRBD1 (5 bases). The V gene lost 0 bases and the J gene lost 0 bases, with 17 bases spanning the gap. Germline lookup yields CDR1 SGHTS and CDR2 YDEGEE. CDR3 length equals 18 residues. DNA of the CDR3: TGTGCCAGCAGCTTGGAAGGGGATAGCAGATCTAGCACAGATACGCAGTATTTT. Its translation is CASSLEGDSRSSTDTQYF.

The V gene is TRBV7-9, the J gene TRBJ1-3; 7 nucleotides line up with TRBD1. The CDR3 covers 14 residues. After removal of 10 bases from V and 1 base from J, the junction contained 7 bases not matched to a gene. Germline CDR1 SEHNR, CDR2 FQNEAQ (reference sequence). CDR3 protein: CATSAGQSGNTIYF. As DNA, the CDR3 is TGTGCCACCTCGGCGGGACAGTCTGGAAACACCATATATTTT.

The V and J genes are TRBV29-1 and TRBJ1-2, with D maybe TRBD1 (5 bases). CDR1 is SQVTM and CDR2 is ANQGSEA in the germline V gene. The CDR3 has 14 residues. V was cut by 0 bases and J by 5 bases, with 13 bases left in between. The CDR3, as DNA: TGCAGCGTTGAAGATTGGGGACTTAGATATGGCTACACCTTC. It encodes CSVEDWGLRYGYTF.

As DNA, the CDR3 is TGTGCCAGCAGCGTAGCGAGTGAGGACAGAGGTTACTACGAGCAGTACTTC. Translating gives CASSVASEDRGYYEQYF. The chain couples TRBV9 to TRBJ2-7; tentative D call: TRBD1 (6 bases). This CDR3 has 17 residues. Germline V gives CDR1 SGDLS, CDR2 YYNGEE. The V and J ends lost 0 bases and 3 bases respectively, with 19 bases between them. The full variable domain, in which reference TRBV9 and TRBJ2-7 provide the parts outside the CDR3, is DSGVTQTPKHLITATGQRVTLRCSPRSGDLSVYWYQQSLDQGLQFLIQYYNGEERAKGNILERFSAQQFPDLHSELNLSSLELGDSALYFCASSVASEDRGYYEQYFGPGTRLTVT.

The V call is TRBV5-1, the J call TRBJ1-2; no firm D call. Germline V lookup: CDR1 SGHRS, CDR2 YFSETQ. This CDR3 has 13 amino acids. Trimming cost V 0 bases and J 4 bases, with 7 bases left between them. The CDR3 loop reads CASSLGRIYGYTF. CDR3 nucleotides: TGCGCCAGCAGCTTGGGACGGATCTATGGCTACACCTTC.

The gene calls are TRBV24-1 and TRBJ2-7; TRBD2 aligns across 10 bases. After removal of 2 bases from V and 3 bases from J, the junction contained 0 bases not matched to a gene. Germline lookup yields CDR1 KGHDR and CDR2 SFDVKD. This CDR3 is 14 amino acids long. This CDR3 reads CATSDWTSGYEQYF. The CDR3 DNA reads as TGTGCCACCAGTGATTGGACTAGCGGCTACGAGCAGTACTTC.

The gene calls are TRBV9 and TRBJ2-7; D not certain. The V and J ends lost 1 base and 7 bases respectively, with 18 bases between them. The CDR3 spans 15 residues. Germline V CDR1 and CDR2: SGDLS, YYNGEE. CDR3 in DNA: TGTGCCAGCAGCGTAAATATAGGGCCGTACGTGGAGCAGTACTTC. Protein sequence: CASSVNIGPYVEQYF. Variable domain in full (rest from reference TRBV9 and TRBJ2-7): DSGVTQTPKHLITATGQRVTLRCSPRSGDLSVYWYQQSLDQGLQFLIQYYNGEERAKGNILERFSAQQFPDLHSELNLSSLELGDSALYFCASSVNIGPYVEQYFGPGTRLTVT.

In nucleotides, the CDR3 is TGTGCCATCAGTGACAGATCCGGGGAGCAGTACTTC. This encodes CAISDRSGEQYF. The V gene is TRBV10-3, the J gene TRBJ2-7; no firm D call. In germline, CDR1 is ENHRY, CDR2 SYGVKD. This CDR3 comprises 12 residues. V lost 3 bases to trimming and J lost 7 bases, with 10 bases between them.

This chain uses TRBV3-1 (or the pseudogene TRBV3-2) with TRBJ1-1; D gene unclear. Germline assignment: CDR1 LGHDT and CDR2 YNNKEL (reference sequence). This CDR3 comprises 12 residues. Trimming pared 3 bases from V and 7 bases from J, leaving 9 bases between. This CDR3 is CASSHSGLEAFF. The CDR3 DNA sequence: TGTGCCAGCAGCCATTCCGGACTTGAAGCTTTCTTT.

The rearrangement links TRBV6-1 to TRBJ1-1; no clear D gene. V was trimmed by 3 bases and J by 8 bases, leaving 16 bases between them. The CDR3 has 14 residues. CDR1 is MNHNS, CDR2 SASEGT, per germline. The DNA of the CDR3 is TGTGCCAGCAGTGAGGGTACTGTCACAATAGAAGCTTTCTTT. It codes for CASSEGTVTIEAFF.

The chain employs TRBV19 and TRBJ1-1, with D maybe TRBD1 (6 bases). With 5 bases removed from V and 1 base from J, the gap between germline ends came to 11 bases. This CDR3 has 14 residues. Germline V gene data show CDR1 as LNHDA and CDR2 as SQIVND (reference sequence). The CDR3 sequence: CASSEQGRNTEAFF. The CDR3 nucleotides read TGTGCCAGTAGTGAACAGGGTCGGAACACTGAAGCTTTCTTT.

J is TRBJ1-5 and V is TRBV28; D is perhaps TRBD1 (5 bases). The CDR3 consists of 14 residues. CDR1 is MDHEN and CDR2 is SYDVKM in the germline V gene. The germline V and J ends were trimmed by 3 bases and 5 bases, with 11 bases remaining between them. This CDR3 is CASSFQRGDQPQHF. In DNA form, the CDR3 reads TGTGCCAGCAGTTTTCAAAGGGGTGATCAGCCCCAGCATTTT. The full variable domain, rest sourced from reference TRBV28 and TRBJ1-5, is DVKVTQSSRYLVKRTGEKVFLECVQDMDHENMFWYRQDPGLGLRLIYFSYDVKMKEKGDIPEGYSVSREKKERFSLILESASTNQTSMYLCASSFQRGDQPQHFGDGTRLSIL.

The rearrangement uses TRBV28 and TRBJ2-1; 11 nucleotides agree with TRBD2. With 5 bases clipped from V and 10 bases from J, the junction kept 13 bases outside the gene matches. Per the germline V gene, CDR1 is MDHEN and CDR2 is SYDVKM. The CDR3 is 16 residues long. CDR3 in amino acids: CASSLALAGGPGEQFF. CDR3 DNA sequence: TGTGCCAGCAGTCTTGCCCTAGCGGGAGGCCCTGGAGAGCAGTTCTTC.

The chain recombines TRBV6-2 or TRBV6-3 with TRBJ1-5, with 10 bases lining up with TRBD1. Losses at the gene ends were 0 bases for V and 3 bases for J; bases not matched to a gene: 11. This CDR3 region has 19 residues. From germline, CDR1 is MNHEY and CDR2 SVGEGT. CDR3 nucleotides: TGTGCCAGCAGTTACTCGAAGCTCGGGACAGGGGTATACAATCAGCCCCAGCATTTT. Residues: CASSYSKLGTGVYNQPQHF.

This clone came up a few times. This chain connects TRBV19 to TRBJ2-1; D unresolved. The CDR3 totals 11 residues. V lost 1 base to trimming and J lost 10 bases, with 5 bases between them. The germline gives CDR1 LNHDA, CDR2 SQIVND (reference sequence). This CDR3 reads CASSIVGEQFF. CDR3 sequence (DNA): TGTGCCAGTAGTATAGTGGGCGAGCAGTTCTTC.

This clone has just one count. The rearrangement links TRBV9 to TRBJ2-3; D ambiguous. Germline V gene sequence: CDR1 SGDLS, CDR2 YYNGEE. The V end was cut by 0 bases, the J end by 5 bases, with 10 bases between. The length of the CDR3 is 14 residues. CDR3 DNA sequence: TGTGCCAGCAGCGTAGCGTGGGGTGGAGATACGCAGTATTTT. It encodes CASSVAWGGDTQYF.